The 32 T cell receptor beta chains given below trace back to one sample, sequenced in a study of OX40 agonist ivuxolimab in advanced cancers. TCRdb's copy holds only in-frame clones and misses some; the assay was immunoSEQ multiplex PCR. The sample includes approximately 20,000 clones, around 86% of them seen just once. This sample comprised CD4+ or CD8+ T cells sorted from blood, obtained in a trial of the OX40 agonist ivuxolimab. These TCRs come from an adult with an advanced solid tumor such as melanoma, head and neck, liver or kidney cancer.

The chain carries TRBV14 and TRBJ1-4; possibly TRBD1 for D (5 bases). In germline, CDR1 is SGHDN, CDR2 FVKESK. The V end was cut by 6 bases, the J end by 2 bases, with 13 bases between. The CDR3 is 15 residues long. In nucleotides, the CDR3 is TGTGCCAGCAGTAACTATGGGGACACTAATGAAAAACTGTTTTTT. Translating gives CASSNYGDTNEKLFF.

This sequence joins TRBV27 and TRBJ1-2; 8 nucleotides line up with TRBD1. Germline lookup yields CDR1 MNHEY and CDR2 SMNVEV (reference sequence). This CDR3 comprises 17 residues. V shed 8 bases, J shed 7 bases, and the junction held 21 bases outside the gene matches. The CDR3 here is CASQKSRRTGPRGGYTF. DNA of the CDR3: TGTGCCAGCCAAAAGAGTCGAAGGACAGGGCCTCGTGGTGGCTACACCTTC.

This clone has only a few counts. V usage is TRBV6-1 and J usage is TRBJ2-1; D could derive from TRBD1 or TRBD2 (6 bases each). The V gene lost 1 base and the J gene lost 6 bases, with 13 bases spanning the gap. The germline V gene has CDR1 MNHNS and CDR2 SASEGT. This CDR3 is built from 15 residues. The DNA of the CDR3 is TGTGCCAGCAGTGAAGTGGCGGAGGGGGTCAATGAGCAGTTCTTC. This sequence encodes CASSEVAEGVNEQFF.

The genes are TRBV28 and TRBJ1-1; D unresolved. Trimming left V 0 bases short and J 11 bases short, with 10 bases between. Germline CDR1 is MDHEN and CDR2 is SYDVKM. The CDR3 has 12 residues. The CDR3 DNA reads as TGTGCCAGCAGTTTATGGGGGTTGGTGGCTTTCTTT. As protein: CASSLWGLVAFF.

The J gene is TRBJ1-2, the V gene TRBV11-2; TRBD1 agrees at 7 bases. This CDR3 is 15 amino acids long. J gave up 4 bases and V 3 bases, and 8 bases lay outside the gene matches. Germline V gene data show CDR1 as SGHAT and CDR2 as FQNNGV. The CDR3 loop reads CASSFGTASFYGYTF. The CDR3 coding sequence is TGTGCCAGCAGCTTCGGGACAGCCAGCTTCTATGGCTACACCTTC.

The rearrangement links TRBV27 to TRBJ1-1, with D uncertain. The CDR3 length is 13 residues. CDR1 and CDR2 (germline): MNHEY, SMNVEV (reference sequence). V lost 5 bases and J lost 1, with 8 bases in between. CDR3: CASSPGPNTEAFF. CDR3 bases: TGTGCCAGCAGTCCCGGGCCGAACACTGAAGCTTTCTTT.

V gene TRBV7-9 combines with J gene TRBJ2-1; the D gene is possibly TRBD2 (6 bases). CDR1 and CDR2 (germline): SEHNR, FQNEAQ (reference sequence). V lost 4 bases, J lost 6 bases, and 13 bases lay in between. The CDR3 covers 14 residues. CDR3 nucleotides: TGTGCCAGCAGCTACGGAGGGGCCTCCAATGAGCAGTTCTTC. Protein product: CASSYGGASNEQFF.

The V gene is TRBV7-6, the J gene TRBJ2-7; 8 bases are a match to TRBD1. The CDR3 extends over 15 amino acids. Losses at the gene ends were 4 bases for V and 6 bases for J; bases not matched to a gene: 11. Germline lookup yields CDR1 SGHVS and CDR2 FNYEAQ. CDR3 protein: CASSSRDRSPSEQYF. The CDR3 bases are TGTGCCAGCAGCTCTAGGGACAGGTCCCCTTCCGAGCAGTACTTC.

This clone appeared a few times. The DNA of the CDR3 is TGTGCCAGCATCGGCAGCGGGAGGAGCACAGATACGCAGTATTTT. Translated, it gives CASIGSGRSTDTQYF. The chain has TRBV27 and TRBJ2-3, with TRBD2 identical over 9 bases. This CDR3 is built from 15 residues. The V segment lost 7 bases and the J segment 0 bases; nucleotides outside the gene matches: 5. Germline V gene sequence: CDR1 MNHEY, CDR2 SMNVEV (reference sequence).

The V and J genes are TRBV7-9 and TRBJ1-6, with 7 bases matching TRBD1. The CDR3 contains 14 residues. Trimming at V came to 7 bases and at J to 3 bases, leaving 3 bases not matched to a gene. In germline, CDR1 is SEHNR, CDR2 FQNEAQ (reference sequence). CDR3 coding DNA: TGTGCCAGCACGGGACAGTACTATAATTCACCCCTCCACTTT. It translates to CASTGQYYNSPLHF.

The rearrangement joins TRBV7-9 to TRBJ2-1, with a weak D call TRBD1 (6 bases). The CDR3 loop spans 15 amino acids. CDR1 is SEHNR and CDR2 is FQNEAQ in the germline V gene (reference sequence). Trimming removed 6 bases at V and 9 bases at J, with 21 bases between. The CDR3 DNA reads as TGTGCCAGCAGGGACCTGGGGACACTAAGTGGTGAGCAGTTCTTC. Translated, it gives CASRDLGTLSGEQFF.

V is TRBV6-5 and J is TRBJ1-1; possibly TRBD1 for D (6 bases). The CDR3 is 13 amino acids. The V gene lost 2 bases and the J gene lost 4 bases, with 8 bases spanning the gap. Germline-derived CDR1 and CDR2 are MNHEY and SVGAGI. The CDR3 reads CASSYGGGTEAFF. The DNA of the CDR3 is TGTGCCAGCAGTTACGGGGGCGGCACTGAAGCTTTCTTT.

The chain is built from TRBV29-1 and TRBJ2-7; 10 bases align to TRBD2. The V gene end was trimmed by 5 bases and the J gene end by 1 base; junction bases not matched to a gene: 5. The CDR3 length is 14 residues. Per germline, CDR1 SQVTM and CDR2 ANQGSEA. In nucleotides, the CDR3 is TGCAGCGTTCTGCCTAGCGGGGGTTCCTACGAGCAGTACTTC. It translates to CSVLPSGGSYEQYF.

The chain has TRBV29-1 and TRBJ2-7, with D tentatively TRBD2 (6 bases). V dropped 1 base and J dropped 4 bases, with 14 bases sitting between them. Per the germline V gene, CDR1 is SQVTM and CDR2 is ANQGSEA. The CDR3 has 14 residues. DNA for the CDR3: TGCAGCGTTGAAGCAAGGGGCAGCGGGTACGAGCAGTACTTC. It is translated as CSVEARGSGYEQYF.

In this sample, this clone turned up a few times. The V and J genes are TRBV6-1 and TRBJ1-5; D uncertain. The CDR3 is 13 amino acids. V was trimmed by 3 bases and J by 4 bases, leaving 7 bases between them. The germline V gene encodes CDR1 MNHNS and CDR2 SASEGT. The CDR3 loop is CASSELVNQPQHF. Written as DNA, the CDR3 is TGTGCCAGCAGTGAGTTGGTTAATCAGCCCCAGCATTTT.

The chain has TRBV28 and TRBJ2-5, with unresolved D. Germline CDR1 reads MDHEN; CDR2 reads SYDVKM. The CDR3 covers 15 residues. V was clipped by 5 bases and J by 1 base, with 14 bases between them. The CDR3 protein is CASSRLRTVQETQYF. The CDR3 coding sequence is TGTGCCAGCAGTAGACTTCGGACGGTCCAAGAGACCCAGTACTTC.

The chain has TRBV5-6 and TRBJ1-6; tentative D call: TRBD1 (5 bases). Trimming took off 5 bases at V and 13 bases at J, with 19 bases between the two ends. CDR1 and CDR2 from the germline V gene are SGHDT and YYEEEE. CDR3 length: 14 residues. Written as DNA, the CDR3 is TGTGCCAGCAGTTACGGGACCCTGGGGTTTCCCCTCCACTTT. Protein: CASSYGTLGFPLHF.

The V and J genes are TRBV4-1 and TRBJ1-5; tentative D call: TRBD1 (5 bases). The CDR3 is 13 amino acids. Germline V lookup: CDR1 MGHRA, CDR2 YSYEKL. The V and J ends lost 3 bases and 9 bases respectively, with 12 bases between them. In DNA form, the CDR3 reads TGCGCCAGCAGCCAGGGACCCGGGTGGCCCCAGCATTTT. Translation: CASSQGPGWPQHF.

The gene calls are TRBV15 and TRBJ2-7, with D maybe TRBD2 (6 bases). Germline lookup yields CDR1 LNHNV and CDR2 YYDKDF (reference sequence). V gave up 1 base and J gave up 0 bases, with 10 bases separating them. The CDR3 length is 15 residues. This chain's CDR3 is CATSRGAGSSYEQYF. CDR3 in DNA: TGTGCCACCAGCAGAGGAGCGGGTAGCTCCTACGAGCAGTACTTC.

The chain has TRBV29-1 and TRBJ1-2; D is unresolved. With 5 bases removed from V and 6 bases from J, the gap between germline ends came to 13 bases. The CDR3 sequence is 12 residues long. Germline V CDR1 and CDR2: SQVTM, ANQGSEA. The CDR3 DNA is TGCAGCGTTCGGGAGGGCCTCGATGGCTACACCTTC. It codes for CSVREGLDGYTF.

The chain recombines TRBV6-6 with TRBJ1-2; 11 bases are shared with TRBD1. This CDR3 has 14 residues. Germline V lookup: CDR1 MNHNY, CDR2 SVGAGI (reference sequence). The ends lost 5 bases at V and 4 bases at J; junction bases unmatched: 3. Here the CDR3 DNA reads TGTGCCAGCAGTGGGACAGGGGGAATCTATGGCTACACCTTC. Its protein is CASSGTGGIYGYTF.

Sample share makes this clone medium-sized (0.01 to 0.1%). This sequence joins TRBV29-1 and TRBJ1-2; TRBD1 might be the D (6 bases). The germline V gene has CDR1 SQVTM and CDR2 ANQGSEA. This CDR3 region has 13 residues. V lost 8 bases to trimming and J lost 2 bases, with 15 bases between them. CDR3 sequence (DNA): TGCAGCACCCCGAGGACAGACAACTATGGCTACACCTTC. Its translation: CSTPRTDNYGYTF.

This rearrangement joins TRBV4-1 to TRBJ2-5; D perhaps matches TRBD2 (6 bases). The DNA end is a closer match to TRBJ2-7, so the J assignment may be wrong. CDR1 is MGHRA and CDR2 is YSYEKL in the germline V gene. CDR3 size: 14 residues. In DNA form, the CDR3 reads TGCGCCAGCAGCCAAGCGGGGGACCCCTACGAGCAGTACTTC. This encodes CASSQAGDPYEQYF.

CDR3 region: CSAGLSDEQFF. CDR3 in DNA: TGCAGTGCTGGGCTCTCCGATGAGCAGTTCTTC. The rearrangement uses TRBV20-1 and TRBJ2-1, with unresolved D. Germline-derived CDR1 and CDR2 are DFQATT and SNEGSKA (reference sequence). Trimming pared 5 bases from V and 8 bases from J, leaving 10 bases between. The CDR3 runs 11 residues.

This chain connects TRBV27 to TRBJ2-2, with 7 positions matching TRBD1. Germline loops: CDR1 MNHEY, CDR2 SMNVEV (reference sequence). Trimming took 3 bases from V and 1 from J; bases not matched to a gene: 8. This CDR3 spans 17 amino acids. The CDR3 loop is CASSLGTARWNTGELFF. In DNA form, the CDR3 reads TGTGCCAGCAGTTTGGGGACAGCACGTTGGAACACCGGGGAGCTGTTTTTT.

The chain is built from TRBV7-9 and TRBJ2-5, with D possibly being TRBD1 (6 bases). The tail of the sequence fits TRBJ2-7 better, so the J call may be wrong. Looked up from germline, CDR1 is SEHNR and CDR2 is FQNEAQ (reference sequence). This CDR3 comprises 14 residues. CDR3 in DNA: TGTGCCAGCAGCCCGTTCGACAGGACGGACGAGCAGTACTTC. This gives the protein CASSPFDRTDEQYF.

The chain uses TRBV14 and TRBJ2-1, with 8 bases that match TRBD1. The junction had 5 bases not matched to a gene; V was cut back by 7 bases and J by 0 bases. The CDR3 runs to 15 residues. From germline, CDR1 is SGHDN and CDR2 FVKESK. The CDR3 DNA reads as TGTGCCAGCACCAGGGGGCCAAGCTCCTACAATGAGCAGTTCTTC. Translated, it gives CASTRGPSSYNEQFF.

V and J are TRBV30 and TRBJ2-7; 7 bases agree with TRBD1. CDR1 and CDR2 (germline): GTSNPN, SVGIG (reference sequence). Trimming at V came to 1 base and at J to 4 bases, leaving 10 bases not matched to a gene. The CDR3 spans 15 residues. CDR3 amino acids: CAWSGSPGQPYEQYF. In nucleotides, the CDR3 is TGTGCCTGGAGTGGGAGCCCGGGACAGCCATACGAGCAGTACTTC.

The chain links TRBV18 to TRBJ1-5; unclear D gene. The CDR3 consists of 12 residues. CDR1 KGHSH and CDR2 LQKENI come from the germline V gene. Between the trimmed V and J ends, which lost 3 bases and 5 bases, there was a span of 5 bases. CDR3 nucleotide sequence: TGTGCCAGCTCACCGGGAGATCAGCCCCAGCATTTT. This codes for CASSPGDQPQHF.

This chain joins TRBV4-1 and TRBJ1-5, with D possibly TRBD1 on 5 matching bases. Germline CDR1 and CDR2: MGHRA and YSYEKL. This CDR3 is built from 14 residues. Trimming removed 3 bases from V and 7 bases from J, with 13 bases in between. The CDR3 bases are TGCGCCAGCAGCCACCGACAGACCAGCCAGCCCCAGCATTTT. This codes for CASSHRQTSQPQHF.

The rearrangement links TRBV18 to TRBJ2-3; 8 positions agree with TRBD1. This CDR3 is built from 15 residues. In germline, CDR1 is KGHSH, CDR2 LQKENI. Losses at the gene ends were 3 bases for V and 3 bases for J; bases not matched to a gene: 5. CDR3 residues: CASSPTGGWTDTQYF. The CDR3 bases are TGTGCCAGCTCACCTACAGGGGGTTGGACAGATACGCAGTATTTT.

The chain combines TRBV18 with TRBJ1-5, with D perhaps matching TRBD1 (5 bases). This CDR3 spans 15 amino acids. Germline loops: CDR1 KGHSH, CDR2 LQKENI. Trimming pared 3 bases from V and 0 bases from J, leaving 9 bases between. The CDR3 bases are TGTGCCAGCTCACCGGGGGATTATAGCAATCAGCCCCAGCATTTT. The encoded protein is CASSPGDYSNQPQHF.